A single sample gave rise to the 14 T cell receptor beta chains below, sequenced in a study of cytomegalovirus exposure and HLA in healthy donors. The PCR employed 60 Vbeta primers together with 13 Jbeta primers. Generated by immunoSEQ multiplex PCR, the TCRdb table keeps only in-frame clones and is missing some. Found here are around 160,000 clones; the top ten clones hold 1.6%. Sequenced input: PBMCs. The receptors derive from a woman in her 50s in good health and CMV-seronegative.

The CDR3 region has the DNA TGTGCCAGCAGTTTCGCGGGACAGATAAACACTGAAGCTTTCTTT. This sequence encodes CASSFAGQINTEAFF. The chain uses TRBV6-6 and TRBJ1-1; 7 bases are shared with TRBD1. Trimming cost V 4 bases and J 2 bases; bases outside gene matches: 7. CDR3 length equals 15 residues. The germline V gene encodes CDR1 MNHNY and CDR2 SVGAGI (reference sequence).

The DNA of the CDR3 is TGCGCCAGCAGCCAAGGACAGGCTGGGGCCAACGTCCTGACTTTC. Protein sequence: CASSQGQAGANVLTF. The chain is built from TRBV4-3 and TRBJ2-6; tentatively, D is TRBD1 (6 bases). The CDR3 is made up of 15 amino acids. V shed 1 base and J shed 2 bases, with 6 bases lying between them. Germline V CDR1 and CDR2: LGHNA, YSLEER.

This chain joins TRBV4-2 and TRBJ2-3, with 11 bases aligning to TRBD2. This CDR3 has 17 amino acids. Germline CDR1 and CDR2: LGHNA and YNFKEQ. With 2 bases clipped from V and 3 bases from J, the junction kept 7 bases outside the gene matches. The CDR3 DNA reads TGTGCCAGCAGCCAAAACCAGGGACTAGCGGCAACAGATACGCAGTATTTT. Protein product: CASSQNQGLAATDTQYF.

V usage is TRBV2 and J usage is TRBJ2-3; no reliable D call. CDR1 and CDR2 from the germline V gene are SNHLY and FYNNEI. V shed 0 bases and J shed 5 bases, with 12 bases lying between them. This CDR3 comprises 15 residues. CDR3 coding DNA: TGTGCCAGCAGTGAAGCGTCGGGTACACAAGATACGCAGTATTTT. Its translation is CASSEASGTQDTQYF.

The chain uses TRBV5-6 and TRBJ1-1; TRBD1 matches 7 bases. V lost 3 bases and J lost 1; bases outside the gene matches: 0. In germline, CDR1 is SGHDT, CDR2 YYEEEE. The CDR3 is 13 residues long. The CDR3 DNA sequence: TGTGCCAGCAGCTGGGACAGGAACACTGAAGCTTTCTTT. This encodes CASSWDRNTEAFF.

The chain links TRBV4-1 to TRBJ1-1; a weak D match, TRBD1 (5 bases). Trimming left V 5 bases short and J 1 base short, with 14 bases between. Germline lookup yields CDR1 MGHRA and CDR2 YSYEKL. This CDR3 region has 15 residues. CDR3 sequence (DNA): TGCGCCAGCAGCGCGGACAACCTTGCGAACACTGAAGCTTTCTTT. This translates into CASSADNLANTEAFF.

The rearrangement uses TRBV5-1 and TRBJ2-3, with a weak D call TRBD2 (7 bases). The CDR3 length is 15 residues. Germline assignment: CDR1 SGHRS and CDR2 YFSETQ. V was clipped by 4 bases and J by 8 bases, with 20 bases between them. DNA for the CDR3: TGCGCCAGCAGCCCGGAGGGGGGGCGCAGAGGTACGCAGTATTTT. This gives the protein CASSPEGGRRGTQYF.

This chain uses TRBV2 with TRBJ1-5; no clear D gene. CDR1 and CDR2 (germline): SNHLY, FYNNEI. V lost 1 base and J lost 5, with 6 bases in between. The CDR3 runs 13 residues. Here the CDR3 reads CASSEGADQPQHF. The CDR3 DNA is TGTGCCAGCAGTGAAGGAGCGGATCAGCCCCAGCATTTT.

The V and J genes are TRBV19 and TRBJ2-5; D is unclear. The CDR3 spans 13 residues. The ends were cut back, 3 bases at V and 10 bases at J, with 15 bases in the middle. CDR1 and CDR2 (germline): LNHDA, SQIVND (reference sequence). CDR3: CASSISSLGSQYF. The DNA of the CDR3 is TGTGCCAGTAGTATTTCTTCCCTTGGCAGCCAGTACTTC.

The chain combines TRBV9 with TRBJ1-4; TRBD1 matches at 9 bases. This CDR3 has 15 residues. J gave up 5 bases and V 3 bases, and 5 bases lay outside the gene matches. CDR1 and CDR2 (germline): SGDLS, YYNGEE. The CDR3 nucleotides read TGTGCCAGCAGCGCCTTCGGGACAGGGAATGAAAAACTGTTTTTT. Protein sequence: CASSAFGTGNEKLFF.

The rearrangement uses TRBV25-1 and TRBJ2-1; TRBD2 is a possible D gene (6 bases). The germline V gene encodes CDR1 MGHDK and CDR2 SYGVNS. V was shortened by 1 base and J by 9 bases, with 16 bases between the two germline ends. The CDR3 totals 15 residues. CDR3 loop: CASSEWAQRAGEQFF. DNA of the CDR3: TGTGCCAGCAGTGAATGGGCCCAGCGGGCGGGTGAGCAGTTCTTC.

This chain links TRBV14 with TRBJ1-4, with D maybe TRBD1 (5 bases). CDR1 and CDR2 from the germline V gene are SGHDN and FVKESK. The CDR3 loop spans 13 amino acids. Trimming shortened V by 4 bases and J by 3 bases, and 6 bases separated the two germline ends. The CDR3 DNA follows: TGTGCCAGCAGCCGGGGGGCTAATGAAAAACTGTTTTTT. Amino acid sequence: CASSRGANEKLFF.

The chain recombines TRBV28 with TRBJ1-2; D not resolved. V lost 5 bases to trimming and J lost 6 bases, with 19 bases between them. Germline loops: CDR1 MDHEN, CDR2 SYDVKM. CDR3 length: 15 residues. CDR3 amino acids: CASSLPGTAAHGYTF. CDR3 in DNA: TGTGCCAGCAGTCTACCCGGTACAGCCGCCCATGGCTACACCTTC.

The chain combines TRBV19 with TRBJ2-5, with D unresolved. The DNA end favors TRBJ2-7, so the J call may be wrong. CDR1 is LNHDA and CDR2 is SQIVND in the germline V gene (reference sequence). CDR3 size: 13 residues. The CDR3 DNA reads TGTGCCAGTAGTATGACTGCCTCCTACGAGCAGTACTTC. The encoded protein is CASSMTASYEQYF.